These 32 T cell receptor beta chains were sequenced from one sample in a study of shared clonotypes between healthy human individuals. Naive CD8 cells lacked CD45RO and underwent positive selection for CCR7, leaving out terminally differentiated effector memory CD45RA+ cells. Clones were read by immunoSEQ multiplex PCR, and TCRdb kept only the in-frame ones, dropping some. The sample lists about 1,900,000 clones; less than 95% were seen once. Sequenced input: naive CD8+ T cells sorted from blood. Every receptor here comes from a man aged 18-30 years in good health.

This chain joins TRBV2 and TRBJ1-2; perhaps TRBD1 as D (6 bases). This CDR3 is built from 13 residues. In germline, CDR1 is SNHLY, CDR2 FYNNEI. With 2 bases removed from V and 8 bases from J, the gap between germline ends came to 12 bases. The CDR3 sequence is CASSESGESGYTF. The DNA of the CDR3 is TGTGCCAGCAGTGAATCAGGGGAATCAGGCTACACCTTC.

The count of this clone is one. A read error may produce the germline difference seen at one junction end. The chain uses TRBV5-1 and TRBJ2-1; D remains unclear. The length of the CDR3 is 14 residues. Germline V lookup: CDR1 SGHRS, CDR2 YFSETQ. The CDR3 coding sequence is TGCGCCAGCAGCTTGCACGATTCCTCCAATGAGCAGTTCTTC. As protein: CASSLHDSSNEQFF.

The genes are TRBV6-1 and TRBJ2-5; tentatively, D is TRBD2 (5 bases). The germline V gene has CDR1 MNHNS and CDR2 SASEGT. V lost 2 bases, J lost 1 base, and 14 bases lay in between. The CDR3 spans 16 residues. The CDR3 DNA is TGTGCCAGCAGTGAACCAGGAGCGGTCATCCAAGAGACCCAGTACTTC. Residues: CASSEPGAVIQETQYF.

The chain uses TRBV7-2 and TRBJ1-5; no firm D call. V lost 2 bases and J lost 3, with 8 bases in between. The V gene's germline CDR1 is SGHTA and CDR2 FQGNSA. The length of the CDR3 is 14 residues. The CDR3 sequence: CASSLYGTNQPQHF. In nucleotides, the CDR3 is TGTGCCAGCAGCTTATACGGAACCAATCAGCCCCAGCATTTT.

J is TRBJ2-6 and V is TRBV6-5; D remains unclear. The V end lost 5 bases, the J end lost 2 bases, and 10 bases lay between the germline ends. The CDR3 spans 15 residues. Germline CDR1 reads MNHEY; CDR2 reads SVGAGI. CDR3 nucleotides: TGTGCCAGCAGTAAGACAATAACTGGGGCCAACGTCCTGACTTTC. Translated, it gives CASSKTITGANVLTF.

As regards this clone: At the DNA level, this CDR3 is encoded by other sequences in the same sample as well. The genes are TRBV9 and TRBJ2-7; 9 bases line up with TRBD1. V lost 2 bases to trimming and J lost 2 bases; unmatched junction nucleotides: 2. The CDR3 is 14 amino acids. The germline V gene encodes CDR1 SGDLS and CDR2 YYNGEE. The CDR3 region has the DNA TGTGCCAGCAGCGTGGGACAGGGCGCCTACGAGCAGTACTTC. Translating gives CASSVGQGAYEQYF.

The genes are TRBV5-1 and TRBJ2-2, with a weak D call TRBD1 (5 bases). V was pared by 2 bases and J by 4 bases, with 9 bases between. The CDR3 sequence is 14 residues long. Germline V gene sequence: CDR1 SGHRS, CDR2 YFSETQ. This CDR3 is CASSFDSFTGELFF. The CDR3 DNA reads TGCGCCAGCAGCTTCGACAGTTTCACCGGGGAGCTGTTTTTT.

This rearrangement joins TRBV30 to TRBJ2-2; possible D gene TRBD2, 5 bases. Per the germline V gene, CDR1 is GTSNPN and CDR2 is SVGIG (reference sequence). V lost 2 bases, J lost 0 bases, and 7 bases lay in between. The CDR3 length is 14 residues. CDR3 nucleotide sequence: TGTGCCTGGAGTAGCGGAGCGAACACCGGGGAGCTGTTTTTT. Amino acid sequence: CAWSSGANTGELFF.

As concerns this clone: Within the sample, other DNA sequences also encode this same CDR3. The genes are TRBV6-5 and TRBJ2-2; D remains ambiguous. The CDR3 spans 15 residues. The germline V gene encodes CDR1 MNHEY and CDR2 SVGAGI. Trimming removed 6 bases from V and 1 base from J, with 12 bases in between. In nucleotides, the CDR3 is TGTGCCAGCAGCCCTAGTGGGGAGAACACCGGGGAGCTGTTTTTT. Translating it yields CASSPSGENTGELFF.

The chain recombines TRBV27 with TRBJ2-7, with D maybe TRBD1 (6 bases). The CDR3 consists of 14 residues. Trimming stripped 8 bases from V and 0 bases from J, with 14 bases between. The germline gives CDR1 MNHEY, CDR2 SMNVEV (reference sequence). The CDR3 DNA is TGTGCCAGCGGGTTTCAGGGGAGCTCCTACGAGCAGTACTTC. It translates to CASGFQGSSYEQYF.

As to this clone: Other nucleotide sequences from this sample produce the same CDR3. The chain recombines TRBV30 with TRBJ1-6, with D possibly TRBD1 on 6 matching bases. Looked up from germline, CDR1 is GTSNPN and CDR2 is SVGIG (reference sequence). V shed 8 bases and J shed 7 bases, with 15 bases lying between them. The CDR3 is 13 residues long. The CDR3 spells CAGEGTGNSPLHF. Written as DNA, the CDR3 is TGTGCCGGGGAGGGAACAGGGAATTCACCCCTCCACTTT.

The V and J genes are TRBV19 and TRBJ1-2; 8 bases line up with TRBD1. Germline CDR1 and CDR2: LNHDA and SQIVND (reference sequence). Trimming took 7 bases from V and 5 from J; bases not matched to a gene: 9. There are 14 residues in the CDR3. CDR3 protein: CASTPGGQGYGYTF. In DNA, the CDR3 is TGTGCCAGTACTCCCGGTGGACAGGGATATGGCTACACCTTC.

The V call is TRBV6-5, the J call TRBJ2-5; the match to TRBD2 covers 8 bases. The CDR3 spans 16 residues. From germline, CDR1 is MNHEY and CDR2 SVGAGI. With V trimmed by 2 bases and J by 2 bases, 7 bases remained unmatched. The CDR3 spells CASSYDGGANQETQYF. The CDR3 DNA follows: TGTGCCAGCAGTTACGACGGGGGGGCCAATCAAGAGACCCAGTACTTC.

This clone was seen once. CDR3 region: CASSQDRIQTYEQYF. The CDR3 DNA reads TGCGCCAGCAGCCAAGATCGTATACAAACCTACGAGCAGTACTTC. V is TRBV4-1 and J is TRBJ2-7; the D is unclear. The CDR3 totals 15 residues. Trimming took off 0 bases at V and 2 bases at J, with 11 bases between the two ends. In germline, CDR1 is MGHRA, CDR2 YSYEKL.

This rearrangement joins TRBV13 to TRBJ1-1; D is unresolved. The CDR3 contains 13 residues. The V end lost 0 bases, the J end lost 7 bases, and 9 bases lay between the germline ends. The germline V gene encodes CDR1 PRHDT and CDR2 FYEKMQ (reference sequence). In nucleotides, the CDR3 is TGTGCCAGCAGCTTAGGACTACGGGGTGAAGCTTTCTTT. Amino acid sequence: CASSLGLRGEAFF.

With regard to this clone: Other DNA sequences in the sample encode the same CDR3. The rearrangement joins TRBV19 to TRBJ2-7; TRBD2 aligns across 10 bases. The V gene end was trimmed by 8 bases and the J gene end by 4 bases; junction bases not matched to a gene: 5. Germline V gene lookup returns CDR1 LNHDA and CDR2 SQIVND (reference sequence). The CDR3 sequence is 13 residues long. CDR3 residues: CASGPGLAYEQYF. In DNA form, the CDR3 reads TGTGCCAGTGGGCCGGGACTAGCGTACGAGCAGTACTTC.

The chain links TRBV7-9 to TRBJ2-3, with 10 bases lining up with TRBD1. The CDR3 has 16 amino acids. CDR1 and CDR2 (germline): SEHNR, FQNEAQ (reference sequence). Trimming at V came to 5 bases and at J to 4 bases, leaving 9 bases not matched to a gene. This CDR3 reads CASSPPTGGAADTQYF. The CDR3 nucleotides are TGTGCCAGCAGCCCACCGACAGGGGGCGCAGCAGATACGCAGTATTTT.

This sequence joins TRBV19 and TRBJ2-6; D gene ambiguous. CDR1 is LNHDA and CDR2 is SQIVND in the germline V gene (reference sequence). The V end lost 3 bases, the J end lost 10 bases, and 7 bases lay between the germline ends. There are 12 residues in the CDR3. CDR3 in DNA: TGTGCCAGTAGTATTTCCCCTAACGTCCTGACTTTC. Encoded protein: CASSISPNVLTF.

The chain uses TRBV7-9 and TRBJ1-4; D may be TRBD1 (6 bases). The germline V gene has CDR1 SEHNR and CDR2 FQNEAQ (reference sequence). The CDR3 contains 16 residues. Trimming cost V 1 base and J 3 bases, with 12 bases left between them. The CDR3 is CASSLDVGGPNEKLFF. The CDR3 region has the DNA TGTGCCAGCAGCTTAGATGTTGGGGGCCCTAATGAAAAACTGTTTTTT. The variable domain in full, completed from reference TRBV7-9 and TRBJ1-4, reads DTGVSQNPRHKITKRGQNVTFRCDPISEHNRLYWYRQTLGQGPEFLTYFQNEAQLEKSRLLSDRFSAERPKGSFSTLEIQRTEQGDSAMYLCASSLDVGGPNEKLFFGSGTQLSVL.

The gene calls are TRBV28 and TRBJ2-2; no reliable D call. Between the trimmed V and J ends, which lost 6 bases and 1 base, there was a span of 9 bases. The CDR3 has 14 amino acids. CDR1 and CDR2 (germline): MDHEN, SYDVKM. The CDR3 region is CASSPTWNTGELFF. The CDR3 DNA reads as TGTGCCAGCAGCCCTACCTGGAACACCGGGGAGCTGTTTTTT.

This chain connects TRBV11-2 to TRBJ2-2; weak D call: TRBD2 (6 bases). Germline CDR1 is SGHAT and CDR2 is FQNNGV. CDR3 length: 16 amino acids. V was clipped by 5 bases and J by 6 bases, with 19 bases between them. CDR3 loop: CASSPPQTSYAGELFF. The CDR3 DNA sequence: TGTGCCAGCAGCCCGCCGCAAACTAGCTACGCCGGGGAGCTGTTTTTT.

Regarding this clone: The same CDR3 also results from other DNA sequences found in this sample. The CDR3 DNA is TGTGCCAGCAGTTTATTAGGGGAGTCGGCCGGGGAGCTGTTTTTT. This codes for CASSLLGESAGELFF. The V and J genes are TRBV28 and TRBJ2-2; tentatively, D is TRBD1 or TRBD2 (5 bases each). The germline V gene has CDR1 MDHEN and CDR2 SYDVKM. CDR3 length: 15 amino acids. Trimming pared 1 base from V and 6 bases from J, leaving 12 bases between.

CDR3 in amino acids: CASSEFGGTGGTNEKLFF. CDR3 nucleotides: TGTGCCAGCAGTGAATTCGGCGGGACAGGGGGAACTAATGAAAAACTGTTTTTT. The J gene is TRBJ1-4, the V gene TRBV25-1; 11 bases line up with TRBD1. Germline CDR1 is MGHDK and CDR2 is SYGVNS. Unmatched junction bases numbered 5, after V lost 1 base and J lost 1 base. This CDR3 region has 18 residues.

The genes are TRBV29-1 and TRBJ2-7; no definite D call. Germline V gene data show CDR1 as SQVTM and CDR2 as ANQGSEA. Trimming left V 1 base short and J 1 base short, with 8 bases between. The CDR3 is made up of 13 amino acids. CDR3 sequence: CSVEAALSYEQYF. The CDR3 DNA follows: TGCAGCGTTGAAGCAGCCCTTTCCTACGAGCAGTACTTC.

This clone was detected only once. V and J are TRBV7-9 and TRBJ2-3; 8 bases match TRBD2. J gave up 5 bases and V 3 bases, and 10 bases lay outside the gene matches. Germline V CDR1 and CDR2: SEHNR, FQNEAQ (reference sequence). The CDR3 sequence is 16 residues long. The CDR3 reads CASSFRPGGLLDTQYF. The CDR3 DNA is TGTGCCAGCAGCTTTCGTCCGGGAGGGCTTTTAGATACGCAGTATTTT. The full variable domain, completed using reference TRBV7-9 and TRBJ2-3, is DTGVSQNPRHKITKRGQNVTFRCDPISEHNRLYWYRQTLGQGPEFLTYFQNEAQLEKSRLLSDRFSAERPKGSFSTLEIQRTEQGDSAMYLCASSFRPGGLLDTQYFGPGTRLTVL.

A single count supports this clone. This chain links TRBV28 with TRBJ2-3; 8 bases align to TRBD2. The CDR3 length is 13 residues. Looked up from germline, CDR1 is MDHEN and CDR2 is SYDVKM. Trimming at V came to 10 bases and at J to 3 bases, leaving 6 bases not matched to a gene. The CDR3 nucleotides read TGTGCCATCTTAGCGGGGATAACAGATACGCAGTATTTT. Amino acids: CAILAGITDTQYF.

CDR3 amino acids: CAISEPWRTSYNEQFF. In DNA, the CDR3 is TGTGCCATCAGTGAGCCATGGCGGACCTCCTACAATGAGCAGTTCTTC. The chain recombines TRBV10-3 with TRBJ2-1; unclear D gene. V was cut by 2 bases and J by 0 bases, with 11 bases left in between. The germline CDR1 and CDR2 sequences are ENHRY and SYGVKD. The CDR3 consists of 16 residues.

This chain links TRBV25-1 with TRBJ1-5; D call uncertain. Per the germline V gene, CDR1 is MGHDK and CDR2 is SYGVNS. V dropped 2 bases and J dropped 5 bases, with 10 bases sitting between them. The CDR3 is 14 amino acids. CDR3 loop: CASSEKGSHQPQHF. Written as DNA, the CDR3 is TGTGCCAGCAGTGAAAAGGGCAGTCATCAGCCCCAGCATTTT.

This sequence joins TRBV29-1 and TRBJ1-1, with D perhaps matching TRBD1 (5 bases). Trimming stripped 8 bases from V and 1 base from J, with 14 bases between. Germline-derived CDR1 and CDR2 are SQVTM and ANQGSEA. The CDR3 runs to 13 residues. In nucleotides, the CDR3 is TGCAGCCCCGTGGGGCGGCCGAACACTGAAGCTTTCTTT. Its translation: CSPVGRPNTEAFF. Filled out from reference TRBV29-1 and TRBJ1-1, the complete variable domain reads SAVISQKPSRDICQRGTSLTIQCQVDSQVTMMFWYRQQPGQSLTLIATANQGSEATYESGFVIDKFPISRPNLTFSTLTVSNMSPEDSSIYLCSPVGRPNTEAFFGQGTRLTVV.

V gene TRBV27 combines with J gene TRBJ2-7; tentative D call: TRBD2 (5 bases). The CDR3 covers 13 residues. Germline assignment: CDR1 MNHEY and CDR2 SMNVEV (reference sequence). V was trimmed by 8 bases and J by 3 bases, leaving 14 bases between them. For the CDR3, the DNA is TGTGCCAGCGGGCTAGCCGTGCACTACGAGCAGTACTTC. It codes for CASGLAVHYEQYF.

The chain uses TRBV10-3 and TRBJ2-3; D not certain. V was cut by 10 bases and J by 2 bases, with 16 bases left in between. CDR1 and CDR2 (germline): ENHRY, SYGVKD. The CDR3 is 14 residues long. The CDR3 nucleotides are TGTGCCACGGCGTCGGATGGGAACACAGATACGCAGTATTTT. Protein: CATASDGNTDTQYF.

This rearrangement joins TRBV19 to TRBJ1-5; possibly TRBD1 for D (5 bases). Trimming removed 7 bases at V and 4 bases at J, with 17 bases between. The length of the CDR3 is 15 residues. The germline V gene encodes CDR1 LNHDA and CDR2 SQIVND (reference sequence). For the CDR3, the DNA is TGTGCCAGTATTTTACAGGACGGAGCGAATCAGCCCCAGCATTTT. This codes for CASILQDGANQPQHF.